The sequence of this T cell receptor beta chain was determined in a study of cytotoxic CD8 clonotypes in ibrutinib-treated CLL. Profiling relied on immunoSEQ multiplex PCR, and the TCRdb table lists in-frame clones only, not all of them. The table has some 300,000 clones, approximately 80% seen once. Germline assignment: CDR1 SGHTA and CDR2 FQGNSA. V was pared by 3 bases and J by 7 bases, with 7 bases of the junction left unmatched. The CDR3 covers 15 residues. The clonotype was recovered from a human donor with chronic lymphocytic leukemia. The gene calls are TRBV7-2 and TRBJ2-2; 8 bases match TRBD1. Here the sequenced sample was PBMCs, taken before ibrutinib treatment. CDR3 nucleotide sequence: TGTGCCAGCAGCTTCGACAGGGGAGTTGTCGGGGAGCTGTTTTTT. This gives the protein CASSFDRGVVGELFF.